The entry below describes one TCR beta chain. V lost 4 bases to trimming and J lost 10 bases, with 18 bases between them. The CDR3 totals 13 residues. In germline, CDR1 is SGHNT, CDR2 YYREEE (reference sequence). The data originate from a study of technical replicates of blood from a handful of donors. The data were produced by immunoSEQ multiplex PCR, yet TCRdb's version contains in-frame clones alone and is incomplete. The table has about 94,000 clones, 90% to 97% seen once. Input material: T cells isolated from PBMCs. The source is a human donor in good health. V usage is TRBV5-4 and J usage is TRBJ2-7; D is ambiguous. CDR3 coding DNA: TGTGCCAGCAGCGAGACCACGGCGGCTGACCAGTACTTC. Translated, it gives CASSETTAADQYF.